This T cell receptor beta chain was observed in a study of T cells in Graves' hyperthyroidism and ophthalmopathy. For the study at large: Before any treatment, at initial diagnosis, peripheral blood was collected.

Amplified TCR beta CDR3 regions came from RNA transcripts. RT-PCR in the first round (using the HTBI primer set) targeted the TCR CDR3. TCRdb itself ran the multiplex PCR reads through MiXCR, one entry per CDR3 protein. The data show 750,000 to 900,000 distinct CDR3 sequences, with roughly 40% seen just once and around 9.3% held by the top ten. Exclusions: uncontrolled infection, other autoimmune disease, pregnancy, lactation. This clonotype was counted a few times. Germline CDR1 is LNHNV and CDR2 is YYDKDF (reference sequence). V dropped 5 bases and J dropped 6; count of bases not matched to a gene: 7. CDR3 length: 15 amino acids.

Specimen: blood. This TCR came from a man aged 18 to 30 with Graves' hyperthyroidism. The rearrangement joins TRBV15 to TRBJ2-3; 11 nucleotides line up with TRBD1. This CDR3 reads CATSSRGTGGDTQYF. The CDR3, as DNA: TGTGCCACCAGCTCAAGAGGGACAGGGGGGGATACGCAGTATTTT.